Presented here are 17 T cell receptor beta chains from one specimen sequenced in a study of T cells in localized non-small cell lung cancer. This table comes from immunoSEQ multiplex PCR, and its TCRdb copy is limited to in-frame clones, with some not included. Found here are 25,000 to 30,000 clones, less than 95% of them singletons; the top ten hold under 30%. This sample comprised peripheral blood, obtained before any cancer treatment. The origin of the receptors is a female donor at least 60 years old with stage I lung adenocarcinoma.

CDR3 sequence (DNA): TGTGCCAGCAGTTATTCCGAAAGCACTGAAGCTTTCTTT. This sequence encodes CASSYSESTEAFF. The chain recombines TRBV6-6 with TRBJ1-1; no definite D call. The germline CDR1 and CDR2 sequences are MNHNY and SVGAGI (reference sequence). This CDR3 region has 13 residues. The V gene lost 3 bases and the J gene lost 4 bases, with 9 bases spanning the gap.

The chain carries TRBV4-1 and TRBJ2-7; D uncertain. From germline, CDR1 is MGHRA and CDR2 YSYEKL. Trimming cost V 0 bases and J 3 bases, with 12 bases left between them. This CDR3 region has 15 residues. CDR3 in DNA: TGCGCCAGCAGCCAAGAGGTCGGCTACCTCTACGAGCAGTACTTC. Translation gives CASSQEVGYLYEQYF.

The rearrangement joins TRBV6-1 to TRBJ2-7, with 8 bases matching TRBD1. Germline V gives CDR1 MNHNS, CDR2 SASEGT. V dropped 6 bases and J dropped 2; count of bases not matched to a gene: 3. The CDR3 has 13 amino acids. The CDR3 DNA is TGTGCCAGCAGACAGGGGGTGGCCTACGAGCAGTACTTC. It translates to CASRQGVAYEQYF.

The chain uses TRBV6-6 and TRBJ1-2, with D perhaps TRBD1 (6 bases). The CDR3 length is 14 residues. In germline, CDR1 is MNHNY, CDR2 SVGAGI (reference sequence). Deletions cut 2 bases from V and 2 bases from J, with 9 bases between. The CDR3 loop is CASSYRTENYGYTF. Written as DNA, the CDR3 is TGTGCCAGCAGTTACAGGACAGAAAACTATGGCTACACCTTC.

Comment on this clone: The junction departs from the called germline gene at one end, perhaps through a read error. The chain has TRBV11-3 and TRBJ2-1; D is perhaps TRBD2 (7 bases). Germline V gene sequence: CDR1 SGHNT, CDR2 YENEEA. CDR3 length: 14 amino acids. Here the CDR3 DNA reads TGTGCCAGCAGCATAGAAGGGGGGGGATCTGGGCAGTTCTTC. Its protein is CASSIEGGGSGQFF.

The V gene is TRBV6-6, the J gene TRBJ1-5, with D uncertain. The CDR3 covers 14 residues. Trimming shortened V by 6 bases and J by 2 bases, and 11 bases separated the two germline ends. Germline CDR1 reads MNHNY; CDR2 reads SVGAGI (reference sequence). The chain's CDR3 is CASSGGRGNQPQHF. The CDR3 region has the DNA TGTGCCAGCAGCGGAGGTCGAGGCAATCAGCCCCAGCATTTT.

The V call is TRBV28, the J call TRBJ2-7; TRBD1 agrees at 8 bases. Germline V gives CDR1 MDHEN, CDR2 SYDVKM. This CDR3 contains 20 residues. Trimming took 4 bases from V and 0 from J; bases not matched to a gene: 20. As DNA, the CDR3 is TGTGCCAGCAGTTCATATTTGGACAGGGTTCAACTACCCAGCTCCTACGAGCAGTACTTC. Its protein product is CASSSYLDRVQLPSSYEQYF.

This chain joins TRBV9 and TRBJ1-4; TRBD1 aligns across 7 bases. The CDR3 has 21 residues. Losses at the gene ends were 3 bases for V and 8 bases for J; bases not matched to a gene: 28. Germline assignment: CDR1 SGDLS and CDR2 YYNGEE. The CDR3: CASSANNQPQGTGHIKEKLFF. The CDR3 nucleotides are TGTGCCAGCAGCGCAAATAATCAACCACAGGGGACGGGACATATAAAGGAAAAACTGTTTTTT.

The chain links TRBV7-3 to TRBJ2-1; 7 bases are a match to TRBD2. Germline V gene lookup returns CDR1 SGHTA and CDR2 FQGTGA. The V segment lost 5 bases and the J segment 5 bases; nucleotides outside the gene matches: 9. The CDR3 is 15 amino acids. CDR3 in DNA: TGTGCCAGCAGCCCGACCGGGGGGACCAACAATGAGCAGTTCTTC. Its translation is CASSPTGGTNNEQFF.

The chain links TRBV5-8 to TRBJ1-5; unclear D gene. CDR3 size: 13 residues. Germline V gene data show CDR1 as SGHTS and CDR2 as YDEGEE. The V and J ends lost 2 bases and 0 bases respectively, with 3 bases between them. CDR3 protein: CASSFRSNQPQHF. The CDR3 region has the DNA TGTGCCAGCAGCTTCCGTAGCAATCAGCCCCAGCATTTT.

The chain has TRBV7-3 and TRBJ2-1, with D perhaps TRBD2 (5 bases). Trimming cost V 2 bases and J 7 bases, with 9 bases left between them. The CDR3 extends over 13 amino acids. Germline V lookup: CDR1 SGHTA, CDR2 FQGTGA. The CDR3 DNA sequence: TGTGCCAGCAGCTTAGGCCTAGCTAATGAGCAGTTCTTC. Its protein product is CASSLGLANEQFF.

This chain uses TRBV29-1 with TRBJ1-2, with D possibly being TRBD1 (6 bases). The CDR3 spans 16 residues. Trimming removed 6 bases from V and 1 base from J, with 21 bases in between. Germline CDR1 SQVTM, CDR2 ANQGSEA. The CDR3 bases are TGCAGCGTCGAAAGCAGGGGCCTAGCATATAACTATGGCTACACCTTC. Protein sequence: CSVESRGLAYNYGYTF.

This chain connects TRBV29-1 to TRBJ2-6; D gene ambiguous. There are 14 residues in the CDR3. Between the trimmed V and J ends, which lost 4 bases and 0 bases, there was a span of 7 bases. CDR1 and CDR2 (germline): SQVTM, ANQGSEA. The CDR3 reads CSVAVLSGANVLTF. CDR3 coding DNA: TGCAGCGTTGCAGTCCTCTCTGGGGCCAACGTCCTGACTTTC.

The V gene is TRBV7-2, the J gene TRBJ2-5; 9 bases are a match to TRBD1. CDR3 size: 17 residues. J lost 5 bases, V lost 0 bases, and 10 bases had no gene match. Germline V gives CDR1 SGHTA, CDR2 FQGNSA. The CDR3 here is CASSLARDRVRGETQYF. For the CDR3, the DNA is TGTGCCAGCAGCTTAGCCCGGGACAGGGTCCGGGGGGAGACCCAGTACTTC.

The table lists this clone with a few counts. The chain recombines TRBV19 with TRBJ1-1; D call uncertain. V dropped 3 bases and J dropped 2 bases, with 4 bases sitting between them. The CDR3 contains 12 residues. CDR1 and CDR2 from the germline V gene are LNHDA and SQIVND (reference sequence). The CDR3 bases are TGTGCCAGTAGTATCCTTAACACTGAAGCTTTCTTT. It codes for CASSILNTEAFF.

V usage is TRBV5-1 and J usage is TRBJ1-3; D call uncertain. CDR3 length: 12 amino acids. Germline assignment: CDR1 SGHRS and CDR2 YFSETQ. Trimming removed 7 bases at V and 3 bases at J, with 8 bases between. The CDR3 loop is CASGEDGNTIYF. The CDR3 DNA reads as TGCGCCAGCGGGGAAGATGGAAACACCATATATTTT.

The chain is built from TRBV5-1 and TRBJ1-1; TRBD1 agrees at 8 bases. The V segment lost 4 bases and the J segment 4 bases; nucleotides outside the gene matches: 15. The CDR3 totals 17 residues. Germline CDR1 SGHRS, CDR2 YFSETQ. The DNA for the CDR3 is TGCGCCAGCAGCGATCGGGCAGGGGGCGCAAGGAGCACTGAAGCTTTCTTT. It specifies CASSDRAGGARSTEAFF.